The rows below give T cell receptor beta chains drawn from one sample of a study of spatial heterogeneity in lung cancer. TCRdb ran MiXCR on the 5' RACE reads and lists one entry per CDR3 protein. The table records tens of thousands of distinct CDR3 sequences, roughly an eighth of them present only once. The source was PBMCs, collected at surgery. These receptors were obtained from a male donor with early-stage non-small cell lung cancer. The conserved cysteine and the conserved F or W are not part of the CDR3 here.

v_gene: TRBV6-6
CDR3aa: ASRGGYEQY

v_gene: TRBV3-1
CDR3aa: ASRADVGTEAF

v_gene: TRBV10-3
CDR3aa: AIRKEGSSYEQY

v_gene: TRBV28
CDR3aa: ASRLWRTRRVDTQY

v_gene: TRBV5-4
CDR3aa: ASSAATNEKLF

v_gene: TRBV13
CDR3aa: ASSLRYLAENTGELF

v_gene: TRBV14
CDR3aa: ASSQPGSGAEAF

v_gene: TRBV7-9
CDR3aa: ASSFDSSYNEQF

v_gene: TRBV7-2
CDR3aa: ASSLASRYNEQF

v_gene: TRBV5-1
CDR3aa: ASSLQGNGYT

v_gene: TRBV5-1
CDR3aa: ASSRQLAGGPTDTQY

v_gene: TRBV7-9
CDR3aa: ASSLSVNQPQH

v_gene: TRBV20-1
CDR3aa: SASSGSRETQY

v_gene: TRBV28
CDR3aa: ASREQGATNEKLF